These 30 T cell receptor beta chains originate from one sample sequenced in a study of blood T cells in healthy people across ages. The authors ran a second PCR of roughly 6 to 11 cycles using a sample-barcoded 5' primer and a J-beta primer mix. TCRdb fed the 5' RACE reads into MiXCR, producing one record per CDR3 protein. The sample has 550,000 to 650,000 distinct CDR3 sequences, about 26% seen once. This sample also belongs to another study, concerning T cells of mothers and their children.

The sequencing sample was made of blood. These TCRs come from a boy between 2 and 10 years old in good health.

The V gene is TRBV6-5, the J gene TRBJ2-5; a weak D match, TRBD2 (7 bases). The J call is doubtful: the DNA matches TRBJ2-1 better. The CDR3 length is 14 residues. The germline V gene has CDR1 MNHEY and CDR2 SVGAGI. The CDR3, as DNA: TGTGCCAGCAGTTACGGACAGCGGGGCAATGAGCAGTTCTTC. This sequence encodes CASSYGQRGNEQFF.

CDR3 protein: CASSSTGANADTQYF. In DNA form, the CDR3 reads TGTGCCAGCAGCTCGACCGGGGCAAACGCAGATACGCAGTATTTT. The rearrangement joins TRBV7-3 to TRBJ2-3; D may match TRBD1 or TRBD2 (5 bases each). Germline V gene lookup returns CDR1 SGHTA and CDR2 FQGTGA. This CDR3 contains 15 residues. Trimming pared 4 bases from V and 4 bases from J, leaving 15 bases between.

This rearrangement joins TRBV7-2 to TRBJ1-1; no clear D gene. V lost 4 bases, J lost 4 bases, and 10 bases lay in between. This CDR3 is built from 13 residues. The germline V gene has CDR1 SGHTA and CDR2 FQGNSA. The CDR3: CASSSLSGTEAFF. Written as DNA, the CDR3 is TGTGCCAGCAGCTCCTTAAGTGGCACTGAAGCTTTCTTT.

The J gene is TRBJ2-3, the V gene TRBV27; 8 positions match TRBD1. The V segment lost 4 bases and the J segment 6 bases; nucleotides outside the gene matches: 12. The CDR3 totals 16 residues. Germline V gene lookup returns CDR1 MNHEY and CDR2 SMNVEV (reference sequence). The chain's CDR3 is CASSSRDRGPRDTQYF. The CDR3 DNA follows: TGTGCCAGCAGTTCCCGAGACAGGGGTCCCCGGGATACGCAGTATTTT.

The V and J genes are TRBV29-1 and TRBJ1-2; D is possibly TRBD1 (6 bases). V was clipped by 7 bases and J by 10 bases, with 19 bases between them. In germline, CDR1 is SQVTM, CDR2 ANQGSEA. The CDR3 runs to 12 residues. As DNA, the CDR3 is TGCAGCGCATCCGGAACAGGGAGTGACTACACCTTC. This gives the protein CSASGTGSDYTF. Supplemented by reference TRBV29-1 and TRBJ1-2, the full variable domain reads SAVISQKPSRDICQRGTSLTIQCQVDSQVTMMFWYRQQPGQSLTLIATANQGSEATYESGFVIDKFPISRPNLTFSTLTVSNMSPEDSSIYLCSASGTGSDYTFGSGTRLTVV.

This clonotype occurred many times. V usage is TRBV5-5 and J usage is TRBJ2-5; possibly TRBD2 for D (6 bases). V dropped 2 bases and J dropped 5 bases, with 19 bases sitting between them. Germline V gene data show CDR1 as SGHKS and CDR2 as YYEKEE (reference sequence). The CDR3 has 16 amino acids. The CDR3 sequence is CASSFTAGSQGETQYF. The CDR3 nucleotides read TGTGCCAGCAGCTTTACAGCGGGCTCCCAAGGGGAGACCCAGTACTTC.

This clonotype has only a few counts. This chain connects TRBV5-1 to TRBJ2-5; D unresolved. The V gene lost 4 bases and the J gene lost 2 bases, with 12 bases spanning the gap. Looked up from germline, CDR1 is SGHRS and CDR2 is YFSETQ. The CDR3 covers 14 residues. CDR3 DNA: TGCGCCAGCAGCCGGACGGTTCGTCAAGAGACCCAGTACTTC. Protein sequence: CASSRTVRQETQYF.

This chain links TRBV21-1 with TRBJ2-5. TRBV21-1 is described as a pseudogene. CDR3 length: 13 residues. The CDR3 sequence: CASTDNKQETLYF. The CDR3 DNA reads TGTGCCAGCACCGACAACAAACAAGAGACCCTGTACTTC.

The chain recombines TRBV20-1 with TRBJ2-2; 10 positions agree with TRBD2. CDR3 size: 15 residues. V lost 6 bases and J lost 2; bases outside the gene matches: 6. Germline loops: CDR1 DFQATT, CDR2 SNEGSKA (reference sequence). The CDR3: CSAEAGGPNTGELFF. The CDR3 DNA follows: TGCAGTGCAGAAGCGGGGGGGCCTAACACCGGGGAGCTGTTTTTT.

CDR3 nucleotide sequence: TGCGCCAGCAGCTTGGCGGGACAGGTCAACTATGGCTACACCTTC. Encoded protein: CASSLAGQVNYGYTF. This chain uses TRBV5-1 with TRBJ1-2; 8 nucleotides align to TRBD1. This CDR3 is built from 15 residues. The J segment lost 2 bases and the V segment lost 0 bases, leaving 3 bases of the junction unmatched. Germline CDR1 reads SGHRS; CDR2 reads YFSETQ.

There are many counts of this clonotype. V gene TRBV25-1 combines with J gene TRBJ2-5; TRBD2 matches 14 bases. Germline V gives CDR1 MGHDK, CDR2 SYGVNS. This CDR3 has 21 residues. Unmatched junction bases numbered 23, after V lost 6 bases and J lost 5 bases. The CDR3 bases are TGTGCCAGCAGCGAGAATACGGCCGGGACTAGCGGGAGTCATTCGTGGGAGACCCAGTACTTC. Protein product: CASSENTAGTSGSHSWETQYF.

The genes are TRBV9 and TRBJ2-1; 9 bases are shared with TRBD2. The germline gives CDR1 SGDLS, CDR2 YYNGEE. V lost 0 bases to trimming and J lost 0 bases; unmatched junction nucleotides: 1. This CDR3 comprises 16 residues. Here the CDR3 reads CASSVGGLASYNEQFF. DNA of the CDR3: TGTGCCAGCAGCGTAGGGGGACTAGCCTCCTACAATGAGCAGTTCTTC.

This clonotype was seen only a few times. The chain is built from TRBV7-9 and TRBJ1-4, with 10 bases that match TRBD1. The germline V gene has CDR1 SEHNR and CDR2 FQNEAQ (reference sequence). V lost 6 bases, J lost 6 bases, and 4 bases stayed unmatched. The CDR3 length is 14 residues. CDR3 bases: TGTGCCAGCAGTTCCGGGACAGGGGATGAAAAACTGTTTTTT. Protein: CASSSGTGDEKLFF.

The chain combines TRBV12-3 or TRBV12-4 with TRBJ2-5; 8 bases map to TRBD1. Trimming took 6 bases from V and 9 from J; bases not matched to a gene: 3. This CDR3 has 11 residues. The CDR3 spells CASSTTGAQYF. CDR3 bases: TGTGCCAGCAGCACGACAGGGGCCCAGTACTTC.

The chain joins TRBV6-4 to TRBJ1-5, with D uncertain. CDR1 and CDR2 from the germline V gene are MRHNA and SNTAGT. Between the trimmed V and J ends, which lost 7 bases and 6 bases, there was a span of 7 bases. The CDR3 is 11 amino acids. The CDR3: CASKSTQPQHF. DNA for the CDR3: TGTGCCAGCAAATCCACTCAGCCCCAGCATTTT.

This clonotype was recorded a few times. A read error may produce the germline difference seen at one junction end. J is TRBJ1-4 and V is TRBV15, with D uncertain. The CDR3 runs 12 residues. CDR1 and CDR2 from the germline V gene are LNHNV and YYDKDF (reference sequence). The CDR3 nucleotides are TGTGCCACCAGCAGAGATCGGGAAAAGCTGTTTTTT. Translated: CATSRDREKLFF.

This clonotype was recorded a few times. This chain joins TRBV20-1 and TRBJ2-5; the match to TRBD2 covers 9 bases. Germline CDR1 reads DFQATT; CDR2 reads SNEGSKA (reference sequence). V lost 6 bases to trimming and J lost 5 bases; unmatched junction nucleotides: 10. This CDR3 region has 14 residues. The CDR3 bases are TGCAGTGCAATCTCTAGGACTAGCGTGGAGACCCAGTACTTC. Amino acids: CSAISRTSVETQYF.

This clonotype has just a few counts. The chain has TRBV6-6 and TRBJ2-2; TRBD2 matches 9 bases. V was clipped by 0 bases and J by 6 bases; unmatched bases: 2. Germline CDR1 MNHNY, CDR2 SVGAGI (reference sequence). The CDR3 runs 15 residues. The CDR3 reads CASSYSGGGAGELFF. The CDR3, as DNA: TGTGCCAGCAGTTACTCCGGCGGGGGGGCCGGGGAGCTGTTTTTT.

The V gene is TRBV12-3 or TRBV12-4, the J gene TRBJ2-1, with 7 bases matching TRBD2. The CDR3 covers 14 residues. The trim removed 0 bases at V and 6 bases at J, leaving 2 bases unmatched. CDR3 sequence (DNA): TGTGCCAGCAGTTTAGCGCCTAGCGGCAATGAGCAGTTCTTC. Translated: CASSLAPSGNEQFF.

V and J are TRBV30 and TRBJ1-5, with TRBD1 identical over 8 bases. Germline V CDR1 and CDR2: GTSNPN, SVGIG (reference sequence). Trimming took 4 bases from V and 4 from J; bases not matched to a gene: 3. This CDR3 contains 13 residues. CDR3 loop: CAWTGGPNQPQHF. CDR3 sequence (DNA): TGTGCCTGGACAGGGGGCCCAAATCAGCCCCAGCATTTT.

The chain couples TRBV7-6 to TRBJ1-2; no firm D call. The CDR3 has 14 amino acids. Trimming stripped 1 base from V and 4 bases from J, with 10 bases between. Germline V gives CDR1 SGHVS, CDR2 FNYEAQ. The CDR3 sequence is CASSLDAGGYGYTF. The CDR3 bases are TGTGCCAGCAGCTTAGATGCGGGCGGCTATGGCTACACCTTC.

This clonotype appeared a few times. The chain joins TRBV20-1 to TRBJ1-4; D gene ambiguous. This CDR3 spans 12 amino acids. Germline V gene sequence: CDR1 DFQATT, CDR2 SNEGSKA (reference sequence). The germline V and J ends were trimmed by 3 bases and 3 bases, with 5 bases remaining between them. CDR3 DNA sequence: TGCAGTGCTAGCAGGCCTAATGAAAAACTGTTTTTT. Its translation: CSASRPNEKLFF.

This clonotype was counted a few times. The rearrangement uses TRBV7-9 and TRBJ2-1, with 7 bases lining up with TRBD2. Germline V gene lookup returns CDR1 SEHNR and CDR2 FQNEAQ (reference sequence). The CDR3 is 15 amino acids. Losses at the gene ends were 5 bases for V and 5 bases for J; bases not matched to a gene: 9. The CDR3 here is CASSPNRDYHNEQFF. The CDR3, as DNA: TGTGCCAGCAGCCCGAACCGGGACTATCACAATGAGCAGTTCTTC.

The gene calls are TRBV14 and TRBJ2-3; 7 bases are a match to TRBD2. The CDR3 has 13 amino acids. V trimming: 1 base; J trimming: 7 bases; junction bases outside the gene matches: 2. Germline V lookup: CDR1 SGHDN, CDR2 FVKESK. The CDR3 loop is CASSQAGGNTQYF. In nucleotides, the CDR3 is TGTGCCAGCAGCCAAGCCGGGGGGAATACGCAGTATTTT.

V and J are TRBV4-3 and TRBJ2-1; 7 bases are a match to TRBD2. The CDR3 runs 16 residues. CDR1 is LGHNA, CDR2 YSLEER, per germline. V lost 2 bases and J lost 5; bases outside the gene matches: 9. The CDR3 DNA sequence: TGCGCCAGCAGCCAAAATCGCGGGAGTCTTGACAATGAGCAGTTCTTC. This translates into CASSQNRGSLDNEQFF.

V usage is TRBV12-3 or TRBV12-4 and J usage is TRBJ1-1; 9 nucleotides match TRBD1. With V trimmed by 5 bases and J by 7 bases, 5 bases remained unmatched. This CDR3 is 13 amino acids long. The CDR3 bases are TGTGCCAGCAGTGTGGGGACAGGGCTTGAAGCTTTCTTT. Amino acid sequence: CASSVGTGLEAFF.

The gene calls are TRBV7-9 and TRBJ2-3; D assignment may be TRBD1 or TRBD2 (6 bases each). Trimming removed 2 bases from V and 0 bases from J, with 12 bases in between. The CDR3 has 16 amino acids. CDR1 and CDR2 from the germline V gene are SEHNR and FQNEAQ (reference sequence). The DNA for the CDR3 is TGTGCCAGCAGCTTAAGGGGGGAGTCGAGCACAGATACGCAGTATTTT. Translation: CASSLRGESSTDTQYF.

This clonotype was seen at least ten times. The chain recombines TRBV11-2 with TRBJ2-1, with a weak D call TRBD1 (6 bases). This CDR3 is built from 17 residues. V lost 5 bases and J 10 bases, leaving 27 bases between the germline ends. Germline V gives CDR1 SGHAT, CDR2 FQNNGV. The CDR3 sequence: CASSPGATGKRFNEQFF. CDR3 DNA: TGTGCCAGCAGCCCAGGGGCCACAGGGAAGAGGTTTAACGAGCAGTTCTTC. Full variable domain (outside the CDR3, taken from reference TRBV11-2 and TRBJ2-1): EAGVAQSPRYKIIEKRQSVAFWCNPISGHATLYWYQQILGQGPKLLIQFQNNGVVDDSQLPKDRFSAERLKGVDSTLKIQPAKLEDSAVYLCASSPGATGKRFNEQFFGPGTRLTVL.

The CDR3 sequence: CASSPNRGLRYEQYF. The CDR3 DNA follows: TGTGCCAGCAGTCCCAACAGGGGCCTTCGCTACGAGCAGTACTTC. This chain joins TRBV12-3 or TRBV12-4 and TRBJ2-7; 7 positions agree with TRBD1. CDR3 length equals 15 residues. Unmatched junction bases numbered 10, after V lost 5 bases and J lost 3 bases.

This clonotype was seen more than once but under ten times. The rearrangement uses TRBV7-9 and TRBJ1-1; D is ambiguous. This CDR3 has 13 amino acids. The V end lost 8 bases, the J end lost 0 bases, and 10 bases lay between the germline ends. Germline assignment: CDR1 SEHNR and CDR2 FQNEAQ (reference sequence). The CDR3 bases are TGTGCCAGCGGTCTAACAGTGAACACTGAAGCTTTCTTT. This codes for CASGLTVNTEAFF.